This TCR beta chain was observed in a study of shared clonotypes between healthy human individuals. The overall study: CD4 naive cells filled three plates per donor, CD4 memory three, CD8 naive two and CD8 memory one.

Repertoires were generated with immunoSEQ multiplex PCR, while TCRdb's copy carries only in-frame clones and drops some. This table has 1.5 million to 1.9 million clones, nearly 99% appearing once. Subsets obtained from CD4+ cells comprised CD45RA+ naive and CD45RA-negative memory cells. Germline values: CDR1 KGHSH, CDR2 LQKENI. Trimming pared 2 bases from V and 2 bases from J, leaving 6 bases between. This CDR3 has 13 amino acids. Study-wide results and caveats: Clonotype sharing levels among donors were expected to vary with sequencing depth.

On this clone itself: Its antigen is unidentified. This sample also contains other DNA sequences that code for the same CDR3.

What was sequenced was naive CD4+ T cells sorted from blood. Subset of the sample: CD45RA+ positively selected. The sequence was collected from a man between 25 and 39 years old in good health. The rearrangement joins TRBV18 to TRBJ1-1; D gene ambiguous. CDR3 DNA: TGTGCCAGCTCACCAAAACCCAACACTGAAGCTTTCTTT. It encodes CASSPKPNTEAFF.